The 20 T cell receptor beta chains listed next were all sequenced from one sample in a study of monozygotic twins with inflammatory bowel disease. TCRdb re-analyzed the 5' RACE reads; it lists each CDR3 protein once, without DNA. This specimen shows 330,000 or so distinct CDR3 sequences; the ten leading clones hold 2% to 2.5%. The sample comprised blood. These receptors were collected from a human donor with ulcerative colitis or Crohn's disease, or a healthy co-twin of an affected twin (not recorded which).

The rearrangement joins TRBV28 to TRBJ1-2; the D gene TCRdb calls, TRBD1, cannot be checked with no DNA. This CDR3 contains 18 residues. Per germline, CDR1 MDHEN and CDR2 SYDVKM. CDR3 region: CASSFPQWGGRGKFGYTF.

This CDR3 is CSVARPFSYEQYF. The chain uses TRBV29-1 and TRBJ2-7; lacking DNA, the TRBD2 call made by TCRdb goes unchecked. In germline, CDR1 is SQVTM, CDR2 ANQGSEA. The CDR3 has 13 residues.

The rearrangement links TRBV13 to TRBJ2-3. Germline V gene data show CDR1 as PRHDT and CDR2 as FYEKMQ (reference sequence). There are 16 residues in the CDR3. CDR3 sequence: CASSSYIGPTSDTQYF.

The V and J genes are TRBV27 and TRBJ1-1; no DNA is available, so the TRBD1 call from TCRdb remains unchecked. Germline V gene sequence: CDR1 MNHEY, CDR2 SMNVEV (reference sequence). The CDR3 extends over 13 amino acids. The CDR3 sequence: CASSWFAQGRAFF.

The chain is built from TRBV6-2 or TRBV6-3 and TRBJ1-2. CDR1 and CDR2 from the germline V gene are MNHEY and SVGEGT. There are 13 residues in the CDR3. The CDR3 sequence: CASSYRQNYGYTF.

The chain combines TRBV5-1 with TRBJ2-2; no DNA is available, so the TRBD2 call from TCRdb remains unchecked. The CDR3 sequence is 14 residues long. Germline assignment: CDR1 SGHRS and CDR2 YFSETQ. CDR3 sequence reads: CASRDGLSTGELFF.

The CDR3 region is CAPPVQEAGANVLTF. The chain links TRBV21-1 to TRBJ2-6. TRBV21-1 is classified as a pseudogene. The CDR3 runs to 15 residues.

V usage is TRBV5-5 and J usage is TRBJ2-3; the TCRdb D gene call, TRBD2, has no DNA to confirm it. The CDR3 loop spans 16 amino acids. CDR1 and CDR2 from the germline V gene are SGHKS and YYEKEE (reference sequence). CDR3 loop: CASSSGTSGNKGTQYF.

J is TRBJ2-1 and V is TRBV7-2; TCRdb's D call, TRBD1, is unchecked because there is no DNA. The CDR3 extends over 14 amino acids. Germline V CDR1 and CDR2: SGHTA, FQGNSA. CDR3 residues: CASSLEPRVHEQFF.

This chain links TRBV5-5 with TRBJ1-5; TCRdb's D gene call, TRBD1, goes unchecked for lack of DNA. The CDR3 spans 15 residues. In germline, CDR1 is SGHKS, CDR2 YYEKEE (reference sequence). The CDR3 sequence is CASSPRSGDNQPQHF. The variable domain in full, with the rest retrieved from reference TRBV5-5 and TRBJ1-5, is DAGVTQSPTHLIKTRGQQVTLRCSPISGHKSVSWYQQVLGQGPQFIFQYYEKEERGRGNFPDRFSARQFPNYSSELNVNALLLGDSALYLCASSPRSGDNQPQHFGDGTRLSIL.

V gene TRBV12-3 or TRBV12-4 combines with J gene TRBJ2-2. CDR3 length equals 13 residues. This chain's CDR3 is CASSLTVAGELFF.

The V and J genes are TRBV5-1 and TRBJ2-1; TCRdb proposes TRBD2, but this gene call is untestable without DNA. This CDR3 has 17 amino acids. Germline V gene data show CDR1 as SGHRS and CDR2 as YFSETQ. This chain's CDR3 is CASSLGDRAGGRGEQFF.

CDR3 residues: CSARGRRGPYPQETQYF. The chain is built from TRBV20-1 and TRBJ2-5; as DNA is missing, the TRBD2 call by TCRdb cannot be tested. The CDR3 is 17 residues long. Germline-derived CDR1 and CDR2 are DFQATT and SNEGSKA (reference sequence).

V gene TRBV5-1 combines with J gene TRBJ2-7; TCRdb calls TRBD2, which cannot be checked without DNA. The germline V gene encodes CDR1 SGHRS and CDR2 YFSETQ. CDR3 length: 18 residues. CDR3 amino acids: CASSLGSGGLGGSYEQYF.

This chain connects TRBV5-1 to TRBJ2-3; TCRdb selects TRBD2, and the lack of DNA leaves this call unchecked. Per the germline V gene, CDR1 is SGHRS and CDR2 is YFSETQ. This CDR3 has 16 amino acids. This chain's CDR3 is CASSLIADGGGDTQYF. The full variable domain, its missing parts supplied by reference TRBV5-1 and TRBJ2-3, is KAGVTQTPRYLIKTRGQQVTLSCSPISGHRSVSWYQQTPGQGLQFLFEYFSETQRNKGNFPGRFSGRQFSNSRSEMNVSTLELGDSALYLCASSLIADGGGDTQYFGPGTRLTVL.

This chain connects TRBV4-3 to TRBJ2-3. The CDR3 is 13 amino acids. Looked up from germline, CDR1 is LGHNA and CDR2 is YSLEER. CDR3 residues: CASSRTSSDTQYF.

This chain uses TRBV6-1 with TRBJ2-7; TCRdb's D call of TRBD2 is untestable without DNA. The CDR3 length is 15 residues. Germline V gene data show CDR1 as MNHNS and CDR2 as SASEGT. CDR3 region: CASSRLPGESYEQYF.

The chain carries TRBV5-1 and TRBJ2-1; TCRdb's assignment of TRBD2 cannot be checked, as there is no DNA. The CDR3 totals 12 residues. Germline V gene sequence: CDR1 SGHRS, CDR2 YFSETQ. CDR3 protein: CASNSGSGRQFF.

Here the CDR3 reads CATKRQVNSGANVLTF. This rearrangement joins TRBV12-3 or TRBV12-4 to TRBJ2-6; TCRdb outputs TRBD1, but without DNA this stays unchecked. The length of the CDR3 is 16 residues.

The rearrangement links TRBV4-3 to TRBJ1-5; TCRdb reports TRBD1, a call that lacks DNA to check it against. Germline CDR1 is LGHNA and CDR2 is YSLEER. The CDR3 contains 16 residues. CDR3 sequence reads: CASSQVFGQVNQPQHF.